This is a list of T cell receptor beta chains from one sample in a study of control samples from healthy donors and cancer patients. Assay used: immunoSEQ multiplex PCR; TCRdb lists only in-frame clones, some missing. The data contain about 12,000 clones, around nine tenths of them seen just once; the ten biggest clones take up less than 3%. Sequenced sample: formalin-fixed, paraffin-embedded tissue. Receptors were obtained from a male donor with melanoma. Both conserved end residues are part of each CDR3. A D gene is named only where the DNA matches it firmly. Clone size is shown for a subset of rows, as once, few, many or a class of expanded clone.

>-|TRBV19|-|15|TRBJ2-2
TGTGCCAGTAGTATACGACTGAGGAACACCGGGGAGCTGTTTTTT
CASSIRLRNTGELFF
>once|TRBV10-2|-|14|TRBJ2-5
TGCGCCAGCAGGGTGGGAGGGGGCGGCGAGACCCAGTACTTC
CASRVGGGGETQYF
>-|TRBV19|TRBD1|16|TRBJ1-2
TGTGCCAGCGGTAACAGGGGCCAAAACGCTAACTATGGCTACACCTTC
CASGNRGQNANYGYTF
>-|TRBV6-6|-|15|TRBJ2-7
TGTGCCAGCAGTTACGGTCCAGGGAGCTCCTACGAGCAGTACTTC
CASSYGPGSSYEQYF
>-|TRBV18|-|15|TRBJ1-3
TGTGCCAGCTCACCACCGTGGGACTCTGGAAACACCATATATTTT
CASSPPWDSGNTIYF
>-|TRBV2|-|15|TRBJ1-1
TGTGCCAGCAGTGAAAGGAGGGGCCCTAACACTGAAGCTTTCTTT
CASSERRGPNTEAFF
>-|TRBV18|TRBD2|18|TRBJ2-1
TGTGCCAGCTCACCACCTCACCCCGGGGGGGGTCTATTATGGAAGCAGTTCTTC
CASSPPHPGGGLLWKQFF
>-|TRBV7-6|-|14|TRBJ2-1
TGTGCCAGCAGCCCGGGGAGGTCCTACAATGAGCAGTTCTTC
CASSPGRSYNEQFF
>-|TRBV5-1|TRBD1|14|TRBJ2-7
TGCGCCAGCAGCTTTTGGGACAGAACCTACGAGCAGTACTTC
CASSFWDRTYEQYF
>-|TRBV9|-|16|TRBJ2-4
TGTGCCAGCAGCACCGTGGGTATTCTAGCCAAAAACATTCAGTACTTC
CASSTVGILAKNIQYF
>-|TRBV6-5|TRBD1|15|TRBJ1-5
TGTGCCAGCAGTTACAACAGGGGTAGCAATCAGCCCCAGCATTTT
CASSYNRGSNQPQHF
>-|TRBV4-3|-|15|TRBJ1-4
TGCGCCAGCAGCCAAGAGATGGGGGAGGTGGAAAAACTGTTTTTT
CASSQEMGEVEKLFF
>once|TRBV3-1/TRBV3-2|-|17|TRBJ1-2
TGTGCCAGCAGCCAAGCCAACAATATACAGATTAACTATGGCTACACCTTC
CASSQANNIQINYGYTF
>-|TRBV7-2|-|15|TRBJ2-3
TGTGCCAGCAGCTTAGGACAGCTTAGCACAGATACGCAGTATTTT
CASSLGQLSTDTQYF
>-|TRBV30|-|14|TRBJ2-1
TGTGCCTGGACTACGGGAGCGGGCTACAATGAGCAGTTCTTC
CAWTTGAGYNEQFF
>-|TRBV7-9|-|15|TRBJ2-1
TGTGCCAGCATCCCGAGGGGCAGGGAGAATAATGAGCAGTTCTTC
CASIPRGRENNEQFF
>-|TRBV19|TRBD1|14|TRBJ2-7
TGTGCCAGTAGTAAACTGACAGGGGCCTACGAGCAGTACTTC
CASSKLTGAYEQYF
>-|TRBV18|-|11|TRBJ2-3
TGTGCCAGCTCATCGACCGATACGCAGTATTTT
CASSSTDTQYF
>-|TRBV5-5|-|14|TRBJ1-6
TGTGCCAGCAGCTTGAGGCAGGGCCACTCACCCCTCCACTTT
CASSLRQGHSPLHF
>-|TRBV14|-|15|TRBJ1-1
TGTGCCAGCAGCCACGCCCGACTCGGGAACACTGAAGCTTTCTTT
CASSHARLGNTEAFF
>-|TRBV6-2/TRBV6-3|-|14|TRBJ1-4
TGTGCCAGCAGCATAAGACAGACGGATGAAAAACTGTTTTTT
CASSIRQTDEKLFF
>few|TRBV28|-|15|TRBJ2-4
TGTGCCAGCAGCTGGGGGGATACGGCCAAAAACATTCAGTACTTC
CASSWGDTAKNIQYF
>-|TRBV3-1/TRBV3-2|TRBD1|16|TRBJ1-1
TGTGCCAGCAGCCCTGCGACAGGGAGTCGTAGCACTGAAGCTTTCTTT
CASSPATGSRSTEAFF
>-|TRBV11-2|TRBD1|14|TRBJ1-4
TGTGCCAGCAGCTTCGCAGGGGGTAATGAAAAACTGTTTTTT
CASSFAGGNEKLFF
>-|TRBV24-1|-|15|TRBJ2-4
TGTGCCACCAGTGTCGGGGGCGCTGGCAAAAACATTCAGTACTTC
CATSVGGAGKNIQYF
>-|TRBV14|-|17|TRBJ2-1
TGTGCCAGCAGCCAGAGGCCAGGGGGGCGGGGCTACAATGAGCAGTTCTTC
CASSQRPGGRGYNEQFF
>-|TRBV5-1|TRBD1|17|TRBJ2-1
TGCGCCAGCAGCTGGGGAGTGGCGGGACAGGGATGGAATGAGCAGTTCTTC
CASSWGVAGQGWNEQFF
>few|TRBV29-1|-|14|TRBJ2-3
TGCAGCGTTGACGGCGGGATAAGCACAGATACGCAGTATTTT
CSVDGGISTDTQYF
>-|TRBV19|TRBD1|14|TRBJ2-3
TGTGCCAGTAGTACAGGACAGGGGGCAGATACGCAGTATTTT
CASSTGQGADTQYF
>-|TRBV2|-|18|TRBJ2-2
TGTGCCAGCAGTGAACCCGTCCGGGGGGCGTGGGACACCGGGGAGCTGTTTTTT
CASSEPVRGAWDTGELFF
>-|TRBV24-1|TRBD1|16|TRBJ2-2
TGTGCCACCAGTGATCGAAGACAAGGGGGCCCCGGGGAGCTGTTTTTT
CATSDRRQGGPGELFF
>-|TRBV2|-|13|TRBJ1-1
TGTGCCAGCAGTGAAGCCCTGACGGGTGAAGCTTTCTTT
CASSEALTGEAFF
>-|TRBV19|-|14|TRBJ2-4
TGTGCCAGTAGTAATCCTTCAGCCAAAAACATTCAGTACTTC
CASSNPSAKNIQYF
>-|TRBV11-2|-|15|TRBJ2-1
TGTGCCAGCAGCTTAGCCCTCGGAAAGGGCCATGAGCAGTTCTTC
CASSLALGKGHEQFF
>-|TRBV3-1/TRBV3-2|-|16|TRBJ1-3
TGTGCCAGCAGCCGCGCCGGGAGCCGGACTGGAAACACCATATATTTT
CASSRAGSRTGNTIYF
>few|TRBV6-2/TRBV6-3|TRBD1|15|TRBJ1-5
TGTGCCAGCAGCCCCGACAGGGGGATCCATCAGCCCCAGCATTTT
CASSPDRGIHQPQHF
>once|TRBV12-5|TRBD2|17|TRBJ2-1
TGTGCTAGTGGTTTGTTCACCGGGACTAGCGGGAGGTTTGAGCAGTTCTTC
CASGLFTGTSGRFEQFF
>-|TRBV3-1/TRBV3-2|TRBD2|16|TRBJ2-1
TGTGCCAGCAGCCACCCCGGGACTAGCGGATTCAATGAGCAGTTCTTC
CASSHPGTSGFNEQFF
>-|TRBV19|TRBD1|17|TRBJ2-5
TGTGCCAGTAGGTCCATGGACAGGCCGACTATACAAGAGACCCAGTACTTC
CASRSMDRPTIQETQYF
>-|TRBV7-2|TRBD2|18|TRBJ2-6
TGTGCCAGCAGCTTGACTAGCGGGAGAGGGTCTGGGGCCAACGTCCTGACTTTC
CASSLTSGRGSGANVLTF
>-|TRBV2|TRBD2|14|TRBJ2-7
TGTGCCAGCAGGGGACTAGCGAGAAGGTCCGAGCAATACTTC
CASRGLARRSEQYF
>-|TRBV9|-|11|TRBJ2-5
TGTGCCAGCAGCGCGGGGGAGACCCAGTACTTC
CASSAGETQYF
>-|TRBV11-3|-|13|TRBJ1-1
TGTGCCAGCAGCGGGGGGATGAACACTGAAGCTTTCTTT
CASSGGMNTEAFF
>-|TRBV3-1/TRBV3-2|-|15|TRBJ2-6
TGTGCCAGCAGCCAAGTGAGAGCTGGGGCCAACGTCCTGACTTTC
CASSQVRAGANVLTF
>-|TRBV7-6|-|15|TRBJ1-5
TGTGCCAGCAGCTTAGGGGGGCCAAGCAATCAGCCCCAGCATTTT
CASSLGGPSNQPQHF
>-|TRBV7-2|TRBD1|14|TRBJ2-5
TGTGCCAGCAGCACCCAGGGACAGGGGGAGACCCAGTACTTC
CASSTQGQGETQYF
>-|TRBV27|TRBD1|13|TRBJ1-2
TGTGCCAGCTCGGACAGGGGGCGTTCTGGCTACACCTTC
CASSDRGRSGYTF
>-|TRBV19|-|13|TRBJ2-3
TGTGCCAGTAGTGTAGTTTGGACAGATACGCAGTATTTT
CASSVVWTDTQYF
>once|TRBV6-6|TRBD1|10|TRBJ2-1
TGTGCCACCTACGGGACAGGGATGTTCTTC
CATYGTGMFF
>-|TRBV4-3|-|16|TRBJ2-6
TGCGCCAGCAGCCATAGAACAGGGTCTGGGGCCAACGTCCTGACTTTC
CASSHRTGSGANVLTF
>-|TRBV6-1|-|15|TRBJ2-1
TGTGCCAGCAGTGAAAAGTACAGTTCGTACAATGAGCAGTTCTTC
CASSEKYSSYNEQFF
>-|TRBV7-3|TRBD1|15|TRBJ1-2
TGTGCCAGCAGTCTAACGGGACAGGGGCTCTATGGCTACACCTTC
CASSLTGQGLYGYTF
>-|TRBV9|-|17|TRBJ2-2
TGTGCCAGCAGCGTACCTCAGGAGGATTTGAACACCGGGGAGCTGTTTTTT
CASSVPQEDLNTGELFF